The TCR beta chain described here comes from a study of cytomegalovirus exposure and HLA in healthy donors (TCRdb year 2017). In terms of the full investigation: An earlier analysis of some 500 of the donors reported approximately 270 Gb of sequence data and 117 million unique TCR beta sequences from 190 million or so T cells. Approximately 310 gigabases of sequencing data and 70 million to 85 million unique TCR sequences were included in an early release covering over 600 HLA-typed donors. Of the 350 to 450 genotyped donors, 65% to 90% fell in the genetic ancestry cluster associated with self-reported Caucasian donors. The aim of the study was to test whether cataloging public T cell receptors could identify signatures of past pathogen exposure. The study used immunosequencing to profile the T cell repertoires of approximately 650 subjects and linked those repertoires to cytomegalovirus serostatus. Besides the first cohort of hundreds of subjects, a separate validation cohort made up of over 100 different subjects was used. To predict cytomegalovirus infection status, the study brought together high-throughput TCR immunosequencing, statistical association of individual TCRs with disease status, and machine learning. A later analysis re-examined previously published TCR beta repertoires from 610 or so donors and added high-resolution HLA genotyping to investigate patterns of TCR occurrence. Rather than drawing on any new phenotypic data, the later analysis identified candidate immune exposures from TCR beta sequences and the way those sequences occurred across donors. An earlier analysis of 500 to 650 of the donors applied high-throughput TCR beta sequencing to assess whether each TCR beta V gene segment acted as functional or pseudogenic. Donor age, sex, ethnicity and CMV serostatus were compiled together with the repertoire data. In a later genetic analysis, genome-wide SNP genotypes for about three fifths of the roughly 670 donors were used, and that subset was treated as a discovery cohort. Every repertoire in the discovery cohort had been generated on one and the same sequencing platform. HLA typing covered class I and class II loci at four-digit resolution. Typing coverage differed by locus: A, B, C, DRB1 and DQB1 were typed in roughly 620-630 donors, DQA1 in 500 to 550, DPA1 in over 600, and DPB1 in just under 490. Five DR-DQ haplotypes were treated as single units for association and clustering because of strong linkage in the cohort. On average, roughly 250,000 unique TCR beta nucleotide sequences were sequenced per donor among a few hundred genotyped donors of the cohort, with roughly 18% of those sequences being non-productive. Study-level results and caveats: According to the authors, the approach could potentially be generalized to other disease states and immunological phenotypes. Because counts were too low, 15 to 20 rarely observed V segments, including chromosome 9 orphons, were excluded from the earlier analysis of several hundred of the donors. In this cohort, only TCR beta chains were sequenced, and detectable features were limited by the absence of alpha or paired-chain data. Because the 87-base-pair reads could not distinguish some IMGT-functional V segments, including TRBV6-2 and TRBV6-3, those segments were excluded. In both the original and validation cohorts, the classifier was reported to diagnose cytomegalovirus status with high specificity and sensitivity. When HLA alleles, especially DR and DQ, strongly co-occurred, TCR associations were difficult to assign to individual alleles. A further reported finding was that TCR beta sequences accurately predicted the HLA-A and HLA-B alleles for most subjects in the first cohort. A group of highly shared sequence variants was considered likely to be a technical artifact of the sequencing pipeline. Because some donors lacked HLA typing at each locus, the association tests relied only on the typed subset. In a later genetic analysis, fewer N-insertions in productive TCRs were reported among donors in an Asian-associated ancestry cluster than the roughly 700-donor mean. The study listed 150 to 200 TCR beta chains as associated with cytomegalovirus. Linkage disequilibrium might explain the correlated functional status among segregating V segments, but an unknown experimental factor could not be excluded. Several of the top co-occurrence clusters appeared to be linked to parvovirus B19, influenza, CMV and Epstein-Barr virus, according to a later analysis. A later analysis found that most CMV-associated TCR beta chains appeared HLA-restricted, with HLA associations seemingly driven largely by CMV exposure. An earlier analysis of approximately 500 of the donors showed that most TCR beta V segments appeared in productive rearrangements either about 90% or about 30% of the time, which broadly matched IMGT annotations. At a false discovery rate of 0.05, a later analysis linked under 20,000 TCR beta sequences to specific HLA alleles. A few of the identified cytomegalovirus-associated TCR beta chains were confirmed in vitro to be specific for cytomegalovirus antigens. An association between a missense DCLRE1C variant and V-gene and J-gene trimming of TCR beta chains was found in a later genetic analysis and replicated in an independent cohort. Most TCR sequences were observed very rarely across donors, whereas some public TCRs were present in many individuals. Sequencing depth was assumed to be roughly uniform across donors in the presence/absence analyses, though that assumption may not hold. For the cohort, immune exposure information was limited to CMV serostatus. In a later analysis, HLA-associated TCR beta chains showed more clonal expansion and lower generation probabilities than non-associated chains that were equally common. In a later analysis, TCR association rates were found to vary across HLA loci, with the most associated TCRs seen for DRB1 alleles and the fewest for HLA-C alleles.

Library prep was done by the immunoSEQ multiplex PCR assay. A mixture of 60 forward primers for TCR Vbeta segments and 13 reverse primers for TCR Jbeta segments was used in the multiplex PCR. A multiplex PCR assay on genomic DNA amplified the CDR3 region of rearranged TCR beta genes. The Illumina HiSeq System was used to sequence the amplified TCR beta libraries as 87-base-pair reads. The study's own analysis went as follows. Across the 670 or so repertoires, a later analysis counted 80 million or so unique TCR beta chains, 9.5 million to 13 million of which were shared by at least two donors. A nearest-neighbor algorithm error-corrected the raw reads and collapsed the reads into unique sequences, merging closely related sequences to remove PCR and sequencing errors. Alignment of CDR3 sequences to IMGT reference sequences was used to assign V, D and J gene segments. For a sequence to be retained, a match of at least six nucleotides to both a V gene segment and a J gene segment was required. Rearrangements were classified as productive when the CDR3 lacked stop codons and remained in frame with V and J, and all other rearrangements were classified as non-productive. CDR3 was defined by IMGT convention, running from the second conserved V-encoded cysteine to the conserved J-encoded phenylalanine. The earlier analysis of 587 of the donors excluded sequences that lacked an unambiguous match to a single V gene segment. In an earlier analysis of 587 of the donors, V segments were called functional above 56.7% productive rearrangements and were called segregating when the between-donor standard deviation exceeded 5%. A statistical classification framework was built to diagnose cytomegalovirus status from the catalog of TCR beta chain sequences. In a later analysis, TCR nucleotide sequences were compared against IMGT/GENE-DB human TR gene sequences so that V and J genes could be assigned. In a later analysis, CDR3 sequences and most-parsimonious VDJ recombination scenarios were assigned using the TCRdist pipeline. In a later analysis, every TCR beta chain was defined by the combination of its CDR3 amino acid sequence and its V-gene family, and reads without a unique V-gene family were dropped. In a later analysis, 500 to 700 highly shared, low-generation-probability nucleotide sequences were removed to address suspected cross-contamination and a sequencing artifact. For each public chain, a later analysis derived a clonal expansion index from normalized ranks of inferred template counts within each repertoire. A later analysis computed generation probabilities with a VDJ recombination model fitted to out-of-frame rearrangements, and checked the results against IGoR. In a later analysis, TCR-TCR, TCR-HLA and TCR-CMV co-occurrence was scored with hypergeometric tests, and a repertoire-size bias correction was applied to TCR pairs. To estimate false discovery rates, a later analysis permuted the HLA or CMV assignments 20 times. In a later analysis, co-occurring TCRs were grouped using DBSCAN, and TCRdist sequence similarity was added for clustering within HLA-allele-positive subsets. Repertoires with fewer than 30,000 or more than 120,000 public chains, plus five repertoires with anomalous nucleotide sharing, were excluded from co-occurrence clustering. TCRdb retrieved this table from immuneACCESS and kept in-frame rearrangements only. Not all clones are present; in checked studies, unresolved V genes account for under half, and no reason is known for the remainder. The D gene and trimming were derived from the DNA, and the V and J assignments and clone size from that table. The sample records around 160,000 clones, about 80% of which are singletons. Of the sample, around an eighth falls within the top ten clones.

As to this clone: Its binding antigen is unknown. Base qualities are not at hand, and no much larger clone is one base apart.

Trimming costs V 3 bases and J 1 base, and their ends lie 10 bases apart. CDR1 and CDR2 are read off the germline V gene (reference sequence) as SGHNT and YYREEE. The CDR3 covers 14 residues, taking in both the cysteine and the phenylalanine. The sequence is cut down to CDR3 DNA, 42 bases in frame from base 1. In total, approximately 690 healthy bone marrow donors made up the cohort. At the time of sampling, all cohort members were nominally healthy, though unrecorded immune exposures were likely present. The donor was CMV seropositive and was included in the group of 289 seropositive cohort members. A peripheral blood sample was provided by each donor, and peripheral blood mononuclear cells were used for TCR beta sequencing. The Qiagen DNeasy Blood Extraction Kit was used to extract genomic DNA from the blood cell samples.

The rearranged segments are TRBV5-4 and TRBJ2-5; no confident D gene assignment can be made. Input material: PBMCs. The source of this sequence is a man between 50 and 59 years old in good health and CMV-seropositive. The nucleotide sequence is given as TGTGCCAGCAGCTCACCGTGGGCCCAAGAGACCCAGTACTTC. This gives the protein CASSSPWAQETQYF.